The T cell receptor (beta chain) under discussion was sequenced for a study of cytomegalovirus exposure and HLA in healthy donors listed by TCRdb under 2017. In terms of the full investigation: An earlier analysis of 587 of the donors reported over 250 Gb of sequence data and around 120 million unique TCR beta sequences obtained from about 180 million T cells. About 320 gigabases of sequencing data and approximately 85 million unique TCR sequences were included in an early release covering about 600 HLA-typed donors. The genetic ancestry cluster associated with self-reported Caucasian donors included over 80% of the 398 genotyped donors. The study aimed to test whether cataloging public T cell receptors could reveal signatures of past pathogen exposure. The study used immunosequencing to profile the T cell repertoires of about 670 subjects and linked those repertoires to cytomegalovirus serostatus. In addition to the first cohort of 666 subjects, a separate validation cohort of about 120 different subjects was used. The study combined high-throughput TCR immunosequencing, statistical association of individual TCRs with disease status, and machine learning to predict cytomegalovirus infection status. A later analysis re-analyzed previously published TCR beta repertoires from hundreds of donors and added high-resolution HLA genotyping to study TCR occurrence patterns. In the later analysis, no new phenotypic data were used to find candidate immune exposures; instead, reliance was placed on TCR beta sequences and their occurrence across donors. An earlier analysis of around 580 of the donors used high-throughput TCR beta sequencing to judge whether each TCR beta V gene segment behaved as functional or pseudogenic. Alongside the repertoire data, information on donor age, sex, ethnicity and CMV serostatus was compiled. A later genetic analysis used genome-wide SNP genotypes for about three fifths of the roughly 700 donors, treating that subset as a discovery cohort. Every repertoire in the discovery cohort had been generated on one and the same sequencing platform. Both class I and class II loci were covered by HLA typing, at four-digit resolution. The number of donors typed differed by locus, with 629-630 for A, B, C, DRB1 and DQB1, approximately 500 for DQA1, 600 to 610 for DPA1, and approximately 470 for DPB1. Four or five DR-DQ haplotypes were handled as single units for association and clustering because linkage in the cohort was strong. Among about 400 genotyped donors of the cohort, an average of about 240,000 unique TCR beta nucleotide sequences was sequenced per donor, of which about 20% were non-productive. Study-wide findings and limitations: The study gave a list of over 150 TCR beta chains associated with cytomegalovirus. About 15 rarely observed V segments, including chromosome 9 orphons, were excluded from the earlier analysis of some 590 of the donors because counts were too low. A later analysis found that TCR association rates varied across HLA loci, with DRB1 alleles showing the most associated TCRs and HLA-C alleles the fewest. A group of highly shared sequence variants was considered likely to be a technical artifact of the sequencing pipeline. Correlated functional status among segregating V segments might be attributable to linkage disequilibrium, but an unknown experimental factor could not be ruled out. In a later genetic analysis, a missense DCLRE1C variant was associated with V-gene and J-gene trimming of TCR beta chains, and the association was replicated in an independent cohort. The authors suggested that the approach could potentially be generalized to other disease states and immunological phenotypes. Because HLA typing was unavailable for some donors at each locus, only the typed subset was used in association tests. Broadly in line with IMGT annotations, most TCR beta V segments showed up in productive rearrangements about 87% or about 30% of the time in an earlier analysis of approximately 640 of the donors. According to a later genetic analysis, donors in an Asian-associated ancestry cluster had fewer N-insertions in productive TCRs than the roughly 670-donor mean. Sequencing depth was assumed to be roughly uniform across donors in the presence/absence analyses, though that assumption may not hold. A later analysis reported that several top co-occurrence clusters appeared linked to parvovirus B19, influenza, CMV and Epstein-Barr virus. Only TCR beta chains were sequenced in this cohort, and the absence of alpha or paired-chain data limited detectable features. The 87-base-pair reads could not distinguish some IMGT-functional V segments, including TRBV6-2 and TRBV6-3, so those segments were excluded. A later analysis found that most CMV-associated TCR beta chains appeared HLA-restricted, with HLA associations seemingly driven largely by CMV exposure. In both the original and validation cohorts, the classifier was reported to diagnose cytomegalovirus status with high specificity and sensitivity. Strong co-occurrence of HLA alleles, especially DR and DQ, made assigning TCR associations to individual alleles difficult. Compared with equally common non-associated chains, HLA-associated TCR beta chains in a later analysis were more clonally expanded and had lower generation probabilities. Most TCR sequences were observed very rarely across donors, whereas some public TCRs were present in many individuals. For the cohort, immune exposure information was limited to CMV serostatus. In vitro tests confirmed that a few of the cytomegalovirus-associated TCR beta chains recognize cytomegalovirus antigens. Specific HLA alleles were associated with roughly 16,000 TCR beta sequences at a false discovery rate of 0.05 in a later analysis. A further reported finding was that TCR beta sequences accurately predicted the HLA-A and HLA-B alleles for most subjects in the first cohort.

In total, approximately 610 healthy bone marrow donors made up the cohort. At the time of sampling, all cohort members were nominally healthy, though unrecorded immune exposures were likely present. The donor tested CMV seronegative and was one of the 352 seronegative cohort members. Each donor provided a peripheral blood sample, and peripheral blood mononuclear cells were used for TCR beta sequencing. The Qiagen DNeasy Blood Extraction Kit was used to extract genomic DNA from the blood cell samples. This clone was observed a single time. Its recognized antigen is unknown. No base quality information exists; no much larger clone differs at one position. From the cysteine up to the phenylalanine, the CDR3 has a length of 20 residues. Only CDR3 DNA is held: 60 bases, read in frame from base 1. V and J lose 1 base and 5 bases, and a span of 27 bases separates them. As encoded in the germline V gene, CDR1 is ENHRY while CDR2 is SYGVKD.

Library preparation employed the immunoSEQ multiplex PCR assay. The multiplex PCR relied on a mix of 60 forward primers for TCR Vbeta segments and 13 reverse primers for TCR Jbeta segments. The CDR3 region of rearranged TCR beta genes was amplified from genomic DNA by a multiplex PCR assay. On the Illumina HiSeq System, the amplified TCR beta libraries were sequenced as 87-base-pair reads. Under the source paper's analysis protocol: In a later analysis, around 80 million unique TCR beta chains were counted across the approximately 620 repertoires, and about 10 million of these chains were shared by at least two donors. Raw reads were error-corrected and collapsed into unique sequences with a nearest-neighbor algorithm that merged closely related sequences to remove PCR and sequencing errors. Alignment of CDR3 sequences to IMGT reference sequences was used to assign V, D and J gene segments. For a sequence to be retained, a match of at least six nucleotides was required to both a V gene segment and a J gene segment. Rearrangements were classified as productive when the CDR3 lacked stop codons and remained in frame with V and J, and all other rearrangements were classified as non-productive. CDR3 was defined by IMGT convention, running from the second conserved V-encoded cysteine to the conserved J-encoded phenylalanine. The earlier analysis of about 610 of the donors excluded sequences that lacked an unambiguous match to a single V gene segment. An earlier analysis of a few hundred of the donors called V segments functional above 56.7% productive rearrangements and segregating when the between-donor standard deviation exceeded 5%. A statistical classification framework was built to diagnose cytomegalovirus status from the catalog of TCR beta chain sequences. In a later analysis, TCR nucleotide sequences were compared against IMGT/GENE-DB human TR gene sequences so that V and J genes could be assigned. A later analysis assigned CDR3 sequences and most-parsimonious VDJ recombination scenarios with the TCRdist pipeline. A later analysis defined each TCR beta chain by its CDR3 amino acid sequence plus V-gene family, and excluded reads lacking a unique V-gene family. To address suspected cross-contamination and a sequencing artifact, a later analysis removed around 590 highly shared, low-generation-probability nucleotide sequences. A later analysis calculated a clonal expansion index for each public chain from normalized within-repertoire ranks of inferred template counts. In a later analysis, generation probabilities were computed using a VDJ recombination model fitted to out-of-frame rearrangements, and the results were checked against IGoR. A later analysis scored TCR-TCR, TCR-HLA and TCR-CMV co-occurrence with hypergeometric tests, applying a repertoire-size bias correction to TCR pairs. False discovery rates were estimated in a later analysis by permuting HLA or CMV assignments 20 times. A later analysis grouped co-occurring TCRs with DBSCAN, adding TCRdist sequence similarity when clustering within HLA-allele-positive subsets. Repertoires with fewer than 30,000 or more than 120,000 public chains were left out of co-occurrence clustering, as were about 5 repertoires with anomalous nucleotide sharing. The table was pulled from immuneACCESS by TCRdb, which kept in-frame rearrangements only. Such tables lose some clones; where checked, under half of the loss comes from unresolved V genes, and the rest has no known cause. The V and J calls and clone size come from that table; D and trimming were worked out from the DNA. The sample table contains 160,000 or so clones; only one count was recorded for less than 80% of them. Around 4% of the sample comes from the top ten.

The chain is encoded by TRBV10-3 joined to TRBJ2-1; a tentative D call is TRBD1 (5 bases match). The sequencing sample was made of PBMCs. This receptor was identified in a man aged 35-49 years in good health and CMV-seronegative. The DNA sequence reads TGTGCCATCAGTGAGTACGCATCTTGGGCGGACACCTTTCTACACAATGAGCAGTTCTTC. Its amino acids are CAISEYASWADTFLHNEQFF.